What follows are 27 T cell receptor beta chains derived from one specimen sequenced in a study of T cell responses to AZD1222 COVID-19 vaccine. Sequenced by immunoSEQ multiplex PCR; TCRdb stores in-frame clones only, minus some. Of approximately 100,000 clones in the sample, approximately 86% were seen once. The sample consisted of peripheral blood, taken on day 0 of AZD1222 vaccination. These receptors originate from an adult in good health.

This clone was counted between two and nine times. The chain carries TRBV28 and TRBJ2-7, with TRBD2 matching 10 bases. The germline V gene has CDR1 MDHEN and CDR2 SYDVKM. CDR3 size: 13 residues. J gave up 5 bases and V 6 bases, and 4 bases lay outside the gene matches. CDR3 nucleotide sequence: TGTGCCAGCAGAGATAGCGGGAGGAACGAGCAGTACTTC. It specifies CASRDSGRNEQYF.

V usage is TRBV11-2 and J usage is TRBJ2-2, with 9 bases aligning to TRBD1. Germline values: CDR1 SGHAT, CDR2 FQNNGV. There are 15 residues in the CDR3. V was clipped by 0 bases and J by 6 bases; unmatched bases: 2. This CDR3 is CASSLDWTGAGELFF. CDR3 DNA: TGTGCCAGCAGCTTAGATTGGACAGGGGCCGGGGAGCTGTTTTTT.

As DNA, the CDR3 is TGTGCCAGCAGCCAAGATGTAAGTTACGAGCAGTACTTC. Its translation is CASSQDVSYEQYF. This chain links TRBV3-1 (or the pseudogene TRBV3-2) with TRBJ2-7; no reliable D call. The CDR3 is 13 amino acids. The V end was cut by 0 bases, the J end by 4 bases, with 7 bases between. In germline, CDR1 is LGHDT, CDR2 YNNKEL (reference sequence).

The J gene is TRBJ1-2, the V gene TRBV11-2, with 7 bases that match TRBD1. V shed 7 bases, J shed 2 bases, and the junction held 4 bases outside the gene matches. CDR3 length equals 13 residues. Looked up from germline, CDR1 is SGHAT and CDR2 is FQNNGV. The CDR3 nucleotides read TGTGCCAGCACCTCGACAGGGAACTATGGCTACACCTTC. Translation: CASTSTGNYGYTF.

In DNA, the CDR3 is TGCGCCAGCAGCTTGGATGGCTCTACGCCCACCGGGGAGCTGTTTTTT. It codes for CASSLDGSTPTGELFF. The chain joins TRBV5-1 to TRBJ2-2; D gene uncertain. The V end was cut by 0 bases, the J end by 4 bases, with 13 bases between. CDR1 is SGHRS, CDR2 YFSETQ, per germline. The CDR3 sequence is 16 residues long.

V gene TRBV6-2 or TRBV6-3 combines with J gene TRBJ2-7, with 8 bases that match TRBD2. Germline V gene lookup returns CDR1 MNHEY and CDR2 SVGEGT. The CDR3 totals 16 residues. After removal of 5 bases from V and 2 bases from J, the junction contained 11 bases not matched to a gene. The CDR3: CASSTSRSGRTYEQYF. CDR3 sequence (DNA): TGTGCCAGCAGTACTTCACGAAGCGGGAGAACCTACGAGCAGTACTTC.

Here the CDR3 reads CASSPKSGIRTDTQYF. CDR3 bases: TGTGCCAGCAGCCCCAAAAGCGGAATCCGCACAGATACGCAGTATTTT. The chain recombines TRBV7-9 with TRBJ2-3, with a weak D call TRBD2 (5 bases). Germline CDR1 reads SEHNR; CDR2 reads FQNEAQ (reference sequence). The CDR3 totals 16 residues. V dropped 5 bases and J dropped 1 base, with 16 bases sitting between them.

This sequence joins TRBV5-4 and TRBJ1-1; unclear D gene. This CDR3 has 12 amino acids. Germline V gene data show CDR1 as SGHNT and CDR2 as YYREEE (reference sequence). V lost 2 bases and J 12 bases, leaving 14 bases between the germline ends. The chain's CDR3 is CASSLRSGRSFF. In DNA form, the CDR3 reads TGTGCCAGCAGCTTACGATCTGGACGGTCTTTCTTT.

J is TRBJ2-1 and V is TRBV30; 7 bases are shared with TRBD2. The V segment lost 5 bases and the J segment 7 bases; nucleotides outside the gene matches: 8. Germline V gene data show CDR1 as GTSNPN and CDR2 as SVGIG (reference sequence). There are 13 residues in the CDR3. The DNA for the CDR3 is TGTGCCTGGGGGAGGGACTACCAAAATGAGCAGTTCTTC. This translates into CAWGRDYQNEQFF. Supplemented by reference TRBV30 and TRBJ2-1, the full variable domain reads SQTIHQWPATLVQPVGSPLSLECTVEGTSNPNLYWYRQAAGRGLQLLFYSVGIGQISSEVPQNLSASRPQDRQFILSSKKLLLSDSGFYLCAWGRDYQNEQFFGPGTRLTVL.

V usage is TRBV11-2 and J usage is TRBJ1-4; D is ambiguous. Germline assignment: CDR1 SGHAT and CDR2 FQNNGV. There are 14 residues in the CDR3. Trimming took 7 bases from V and 0 from J, leaving 9 bases between them. The CDR3 DNA is TGTGCCAGCACCCAAAGGGCAACTAATGAAAAACTGTTTTTT. This codes for CASTQRATNEKLFF.

J is TRBJ1-2 and V is TRBV18; D might be TRBD1 (6 bases). Germline V gives CDR1 KGHSH, CDR2 LQKENI. CDR3 size: 17 residues. The ends were cut back, 2 bases at V and 0 bases at J, with 16 bases in the middle. The CDR3 DNA sequence: TGTGCCAGCTCACCATTCGAGGGGGACATTGCTAACTATGGCTACACCTTC. Translation: CASSPFEGDIANYGYTF.

V is TRBV30 and J is TRBJ2-7, with D uncertain. CDR3 length: 14 residues. Trimming pared 0 bases from V and 2 bases from J, leaving 11 bases between. Germline lookup yields CDR1 GTSNPN and CDR2 SVGIG (reference sequence). For the CDR3, the DNA is TGTGCCTGGAGTGTAGGTTACTCAACCTACGAGCAGTACTTC. It translates to CAWSVGYSTYEQYF.

The CDR3 DNA sequence: TGTGCCAGCAGTGATAGAGGCGGGAGGAGAGGGACCCAGTACTTC. Amino acid sequence: CASSDRGGRRGTQYF. J is TRBJ2-5 and V is TRBV2, with 8 bases that match TRBD2. The V segment lost 3 bases and the J segment 7 bases; nucleotides outside the gene matches: 10. Germline loops: CDR1 SNHLY, CDR2 FYNNEI. There are 15 residues in the CDR3.

This clone was detected only once. J is TRBJ1-5 and V is TRBV7-9, with 11 positions matching TRBD1. There are 18 residues in the CDR3. The V gene's germline CDR1 is SEHNR and CDR2 FQNEAQ (reference sequence). V lost 5 bases and J lost 2; bases outside the gene matches: 11. CDR3 in amino acids: CASSPGTGGEGGNQPQHF. The CDR3 DNA reads as TGTGCCAGCAGCCCAGGGACAGGGGGTGAGGGTGGCAATCAGCCCCAGCATTTT.

A few counts support this clone. The V call is TRBV13, the J call TRBJ1-1, with 9 bases identical to TRBD1. Germline loops: CDR1 PRHDT, CDR2 FYEKMQ (reference sequence). The CDR3 consists of 14 residues. With 5 bases clipped from V and 4 bases from J, the junction kept 5 bases outside the gene matches. The CDR3 region has the DNA TGTGCCAGCAGCCGGGACAGGGAAGGCACTGAAGCTTTCTTT. Amino acids: CASSRDREGTEAFF.

The CDR3 reads CAWSHGGSSYIQYF. The CDR3 region has the DNA TGTGCCTGGAGCCACGGGGGCAGCTCCTACATTCAGTACTTC. The chain joins TRBV30 to TRBJ2-4, with D possibly being TRBD1 or TRBD2 (6 bases each). Trimming took off 3 bases at V and 8 bases at J, with 17 bases between the two ends. This CDR3 has 14 amino acids. The germline V gene encodes CDR1 GTSNPN and CDR2 SVGIG (reference sequence).

This clone came up once. This CDR3 reads CASSPGTARSYTF. The CDR3 nucleotides read TGTGCCAGCAGCCCCGGAACCGCGAGAAGCTACACCTTC. The V and J genes are TRBV11-2 and TRBJ1-2, with D uncertain. The germline V and J ends were trimmed by 5 bases and 9 bases, with 16 bases remaining between them. The CDR3 is 13 residues long. Germline assignment: CDR1 SGHAT and CDR2 FQNNGV.

The V and J genes are TRBV5-1 and TRBJ2-6; possible D gene TRBD1, 6 bases. From germline, CDR1 is SGHRS and CDR2 YFSETQ. The CDR3 is 15 amino acids. Deletions cut 4 bases from V and 4 bases from J, with 12 bases between. The CDR3 region has the DNA TGCGCCAGCAGCCAAGGGGGAGAAGGGGCCAACGTCCTGACTTTC. Its translation is CASSQGGEGANVLTF.

CDR3 sequence: CASSRSGRIGNEQFF. The CDR3 DNA reads TGTGCCAGCAGCCGAAGCGGGAGGATCGGGAATGAGCAGTTCTTC. The V call is TRBV5-6, the J call TRBJ2-1, with TRBD2 matching 9 bases. The CDR3 loop spans 15 amino acids. J gave up 7 bases and V 4 bases, and 9 bases lay outside the gene matches. Germline loops: CDR1 SGHDT, CDR2 YYEEEE.

J is TRBJ1-1 and V is TRBV5-1; 8 bases match TRBD1. V gave up 4 bases and J gave up 1 base; unmatched junction bases: 3. The germline CDR1 and CDR2 sequences are SGHRS and YFSETQ. The CDR3 runs 14 residues. CDR3 region: CASSPQGANTEAFF. CDR3 DNA: TGCGCCAGCAGCCCCCAGGGGGCGAACACTGAAGCTTTCTTT.

The chain employs TRBV6-2 or TRBV6-3 and TRBJ2-2; 9 positions agree with TRBD1. The CDR3 spans 14 residues. CDR1 is MNHEY, CDR2 SVGEGT, per germline. Germline trimming cut 8 bases from V and 6 bases from J; bases unmatched to any gene: 7. DNA of the CDR3: TGTGCCAGCTGCCGGACAGGGGAGGCCGGGGAGCTGTTTTTT. Protein product: CASCRTGEAGELFF.

V usage is TRBV27 and J usage is TRBJ2-3; tentatively, D is TRBD1 (5 bases). Trimming removed 6 bases from V and 0 bases from J, with 10 bases in between. Germline V gene sequence: CDR1 MNHEY, CDR2 SMNVEV (reference sequence). This CDR3 has 14 amino acids. CDR3 amino acids: CASSRALSTDTQYF. CDR3 DNA sequence: TGTGCCAGCAGCAGGGCCCTCAGCACAGATACGCAGTATTTT.

V is TRBV7-3 and J is TRBJ2-5; TRBD1 is a possible D gene (5 bases). Trimming removed 2 bases at V and 2 bases at J, with 9 bases between. Germline loops: CDR1 SGHTA, CDR2 FQGTGA. CDR3 length: 14 residues. CDR3 in amino acids: CASSLWGPQETQYF. CDR3 sequence (DNA): TGTGCCAGCAGCTTATGGGGCCCGCAAGAGACCCAGTACTTC.

V usage is TRBV7-2 and J usage is TRBJ1-6; TRBD1 agrees at 7 bases. The germline V gene has CDR1 SGHTA and CDR2 FQGNSA. The ends lost 5 bases at V and 6 bases at J; junction bases unmatched: 4. The CDR3 loop spans 14 amino acids. In DNA, the CDR3 is TGTGCCAGCAGCCGGGACAGACTTAATTCACCCCTCCACTTT. This translates into CASSRDRLNSPLHF.

The gene calls are TRBV18 and TRBJ2-2; unclear D gene. V was trimmed by 7 bases and J by 1 base, leaving 10 bases between them. The CDR3 runs to 14 residues. Germline assignment: CDR1 KGHSH and CDR2 LQKENI. CDR3 residues: CASLQSLNTGELFF. The CDR3 DNA reads TGTGCCAGCTTACAATCCCTGAACACCGGGGAGCTGTTTTTT.

The chain links TRBV5-1 to TRBJ2-1, with D perhaps TRBD2 (5 bases). This CDR3 spans 13 amino acids. V was cut by 6 bases and J by 6 bases, with 13 bases left in between. Germline CDR1 and CDR2: SGHRS and YFSETQ. CDR3 loop: CASTLGRGNEQFF. CDR3 DNA sequence: TGCGCCAGCACCCTAGGCCGGGGCAATGAGCAGTTCTTC.

V usage is TRBV25-1 and J usage is TRBJ1-1, with D tentatively TRBD1 (5 bases). Trimming left V 2 bases short and J 6 bases short, with 13 bases between. CDR3 length: 14 residues. Germline assignment: CDR1 MGHDK and CDR2 SYGVNS. The CDR3 sequence: CASSEEFRGAEAFF. DNA of the CDR3: TGTGCCAGCAGTGAAGAGTTTCGGGGGGCTGAAGCTTTCTTT.